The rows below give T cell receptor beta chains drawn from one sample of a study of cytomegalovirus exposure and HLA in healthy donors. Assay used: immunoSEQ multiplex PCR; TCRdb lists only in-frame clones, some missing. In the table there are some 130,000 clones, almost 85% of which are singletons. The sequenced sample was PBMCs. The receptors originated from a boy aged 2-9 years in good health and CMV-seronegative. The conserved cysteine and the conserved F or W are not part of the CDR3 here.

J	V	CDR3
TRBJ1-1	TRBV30	AWSVIRLPGTEAF
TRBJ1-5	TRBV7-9	ASSFSSGTGVGNQPQH
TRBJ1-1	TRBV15	ATSRDKNTEAF
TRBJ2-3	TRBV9	ASNSPAGDTDTQY
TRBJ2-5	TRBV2	ASSRRVLAGGQETQY
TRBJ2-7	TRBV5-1	ASSNQGGGSYEQY
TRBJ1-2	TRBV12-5	ASGLISGQGARGYT
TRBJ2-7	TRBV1	TSSRSGQGFYEQY
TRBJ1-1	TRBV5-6	ASSSDRGRVGRTEAF
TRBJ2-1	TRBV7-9	ASSKRLPSSYNEQF
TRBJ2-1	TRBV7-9	ASSSQGGEQF
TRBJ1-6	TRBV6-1	ASSELEGVRNSPLH
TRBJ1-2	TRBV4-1	ASSQEGGNGYT
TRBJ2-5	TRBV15	ATSGRRQGVEETQY
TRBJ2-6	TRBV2	ASVGRVQAGANVLT
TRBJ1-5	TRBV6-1	ASSELTWRPNQPQH
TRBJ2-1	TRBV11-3	ASSLSSGGGGNEQF
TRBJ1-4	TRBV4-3	ASSLGQVNEKLF
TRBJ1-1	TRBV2	AGGDLAGLNTEAF
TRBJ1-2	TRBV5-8	ASSLDRGLGYT
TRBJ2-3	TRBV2	ASSGQVEDRDTQY
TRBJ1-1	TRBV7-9	SSSPRAVGTEAF
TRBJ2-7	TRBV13	ASSPPAVYEQY
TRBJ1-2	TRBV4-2	ASSQVKGNYGYT
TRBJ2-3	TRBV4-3	ASSPTPPGLAATDTQY
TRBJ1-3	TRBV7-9	ASSSDRGNTIY
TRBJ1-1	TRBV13	ASSLWADKNTEAF
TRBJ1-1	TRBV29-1	SVGYRGDTEAF
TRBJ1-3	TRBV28	ASSSAGVGSGNTIY
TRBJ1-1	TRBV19	ASSFGTSNTEAF
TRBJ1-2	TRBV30	AWSIVSGQGNYGYT
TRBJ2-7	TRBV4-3	ASSQEPLAGGLSYEQY
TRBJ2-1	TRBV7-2	ARGTSGGDKYNEQF
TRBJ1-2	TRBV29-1	SVGGGTGRGYT
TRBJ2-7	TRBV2	ASNRQTYPSYERY
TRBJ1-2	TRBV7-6	ASSLDTAGVGNYGYT
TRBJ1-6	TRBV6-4	ASSDSGQGNSPLH
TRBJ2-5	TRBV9	ASSVAGGQETQY